The rows below give T cell receptor beta chains drawn from one sample of a study of early T cells in non-severe SARS-CoV-2 infection. TCRdb redid the calling of the 5' RACE reads with MiXCR, one entry per CDR3 protein. Here the sample spans more than 90,000 distinct CDR3 sequences, roughly an eighth being singletons. What was sequenced was whole blood. These receptors originate from an adult who was a healthcare worker with PCR-confirmed SARS-CoV-2 infection or an uninfected control (not recorded which). CDR3s include the opening cysteine and the closing phenylalanine or tryptophan. D genes are given only for firm matches. Only part of the rows carry a size: once, few, many, or a class if the clone is expanded.

size: many; D: NA; V: TRBV25-1; J: TRBJ2-6; DNA: TGTGCCAGCCGGGGACGCTCTGGGGCCAACGTCCTGACTTTC; CDR3: CASRGRSGANVLTF
size: many; D: NA; V: TRBV29-1; J: TRBJ2-1; DNA: TGCAGCGTTGTGGGGCGCTCCTACAATGAGCAGTTCTTC; CDR3: CSVVGRSYNEQFF
size: many; D: NA; V: TRBV6-6; J: TRBJ1-5; DNA: TGTGCCAGCAGTTACTCGAGGGGCAGCCTCCCGGCGGTTCATTTT; CDR3: CASSYSRGSLPAVHF
size: many; D: NA; V: TRBV18; J: TRBJ2-5; DNA: TGTGCCAGCTCACCACCGCCCGGAGAGACCCAGTACTTC; CDR3: CASSPPPGETQYF
size: many; D: NA; V: TRBV7-9; J: TRBJ1-2; DNA: TGTGCCAGCAGCTTAGGTGCTGGAGATGGCTACACCTTC; CDR3: CASSLGAGDGYTF
size: many; D: TRBD2; V: TRBV6-2/TRBV6-3; J: TRBJ2-1; DNA: TGTGCCAGCAGTTACATGAGCGGGGGGGGCTACAATGAGCAGTTCTTC; CDR3: CASSYMSGGGYNEQFF
size: few; D: TRBD1; V: TRBV29-1; J: TRBJ2-4; DNA: TGCAGCGTTCTCAAAACAGGGGGGTCGAACATTCAGTACTTC; CDR3: CSVLKTGGSNIQYF
size: NA; D: TRBD1; V: TRBV4-2; J: TRBJ2-2; DNA: TGTGCCAGCAGCCAAGAGGGGACAGGGGTTAACACCGGGGAGCTGTTTTTT; CDR3: CASSQEGTGVNTGELFF
size: NA; D: NA; V: TRBV20-1; J: TRBJ2-3; DNA: TGCAGTGCTAGAAAGGGAGCGGACAGCACAGATACGCAGTATTTT; CDR3: CSARKGADSTDTQYF
size: many; D: NA; V: TRBV28; J: TRBJ2-1; DNA: TGTGCCAGCAGTTGGTTCACCACCTACAATGAGCAGTTCTTC; CDR3: CASSWFTTYNEQFF
size: many; D: NA; V: TRBV27; J: TRBJ2-7; DNA: TGTGCCAGCAGCCCATGGGGGAACAGAGACTACGAGCAGTACTTC; CDR3: CASSPWGNRDYEQYF
size: many; D: NA; V: TRBV4-3; J: TRBJ1-1; DNA: TGCGCCAGCAGCCAAGATCCAGGGGTGAACACTGAAGCTTTCTTT; CDR3: CASSQDPGVNTEAFF
size: many; D: TRBD1; V: TRBV5-1; J: TRBJ2-7; DNA: TGCGCCAGCAGCTTGGGTTTACCGACAGGGCCCAGCGACTACGAGCAGTACTTC; CDR3: CASSLGLPTGPSDYEQYF
size: NA; D: NA; V: TRBV15; J: TRBJ1-5; DNA: TGTGCCACCAGCCCCGGCGGCCCCAATCAGCCCCAGCATTTT; CDR3: CATSPGGPNQPQHF
size: few; D: TRBD1; V: TRBV29-1; J: TRBJ2-3; DNA: TGCAGCGTTGAGGCAGACGGGACAGCGAGAGATACGCAGTATTTT; CDR3: CSVEADGTARDTQYF
size: few; D: NA; V: TRBV7-2; J: TRBJ1-1; DNA: TGTGCCAGCAGCTCCCGGACACACACTGAAGCTTTCTTT; CDR3: CASSSRTHTEAFF
size: few; D: NA; V: TRBV5-1; J: TRBJ2-2; DNA: TGCGCCAGCAGCTTGTTGGGTGGTACCGGGGAGCTGTTTTTT; CDR3: CASSLLGGTGELFF
size: many; D: NA; V: TRBV24-1; J: TRBJ2-7; DNA: TGTGCCACCAGTGATCCGGGGACCCGACCCTACGAGCAGTACTTC; CDR3: CATSDPGTRPYEQYF
size: NA; D: NA; V: TRBV10-2; J: TRBJ2-4; DNA: TGCGCCAGCAGTGTGAGGTTCCCCGCCCCCGCCGGGGCAGACACCTTAGCCAAAAACATTCAGTACTTC; CDR3: CASSVRFPAPAGADTLAKNIQYF
size: many; D: NA; V: TRBV20-1; J: TRBJ2-1; DNA: TGCAGTGCCCCCCGGAGTCGGGGTCCAGGGGAGCAGTTCTTC; CDR3: CSAPRSRGPGEQFF